This TCR beta chain derives from a study of blood T cell repertoires in COVID-19 (dated by TCRdb to 2020 to 2021). Context from the whole study: Samples covering the acute and convalescent phases of COVID-19 were provided by collaborators in the United States, Italy and Spain. The material from the prospective study consisted of cDNA or gDNA derived from T cells, B-cell-depleted T cells, or PBMCs. Deeply sampled blood TCRbeta repertoires from subjects exposed to, actively infected with, or recovered from COVID-19 were included in the dataset. The repertoires were released in a freely available public database meant as a resource for research on the immune response to SARS-CoV-2. The samples were drawn from the first 160 participants of the ongoing ImmuneRACE study and from over a thousand subjects provided by 6 global collaborators. Nearly every sample came with metadata listing a de-identified subject ID, COVID-19 status, age in years and sex. HLA class I and class II types, where available, came from metadata supplied by the sample provider rather than from assay-based typing.

The CDR3 spans 13 residues, from the cysteine through the phenylalanine. Only the CDR3 part of the read is kept: 39 bases, read in frame from the first base. The germline V gene gives CDR1 as SNHLY and CDR2 as FYNNEI. After removal of 5 bases from V and 5 bases from J, the junction retains 3 bases not matched to a gene. In Seattle, one collaborating source enrolled patients while the infection was active and tracked those patients longitudinally over the course of disease. Each collaborating institution followed its own protocols to collect whole blood in K2EDTA tubes. For TCRbeta analysis, collaborators shipped samples as frozen whole blood, isolated PBMCs, or DNA extracted from either of those sample types. Notes on this clone: It has no known antigen specificity. No qualities accompany the bases; no much larger clone lies one base away.

TCRbeta CDR3 regions were amplified from genomic DNA by means of the immunoSEQ Assay, a bias-controlled multiplex PCR. As for how the authors treated the data: The number of nucleated cells in each sample was estimated by amplification of reference gene primers within the assay. Sequence reads were collapsed and filtered to measure the absolute abundance of every unique TCRbeta CDR3 rearrangement. For each sample, productive Simpson clonality was calculated as the square root of Simpson's diversity index over productive rearrangements. In TCRdb, the immuneACCESS table is reduced to in-frame sequences with V and J assigned. These tables do not hold every clone; where another copy was compared, an unresolved V gene accounts for under half, and the others remain unexplained. V, J and clone size are those of that table, while D and trimming were read from the DNA. The sample table lists roughly 440,000 clones, about nine tenths of them with a count of one. The ten most abundant clones make up roughly 12% of the sample.

The paper's findings and limits, for the study overall: The quantity of clinical and demographic metadata differed by source and by participant and was supplied without curation.

The chain uses TRBV2 and TRBJ1-1; the junction holds 9 bases that match TRBD1. Sequencing input: peripheral blood. The sequence was obtained from a woman aged 50 to 60 with COVID-19, enrolled during active disease. The encoded CDR3 is CASSPDRGTEAFF. The nucleotide sequence is given as TGTGCCAGCAGTCCCGACAGGGGGACTGAAGCTTTCTTT.